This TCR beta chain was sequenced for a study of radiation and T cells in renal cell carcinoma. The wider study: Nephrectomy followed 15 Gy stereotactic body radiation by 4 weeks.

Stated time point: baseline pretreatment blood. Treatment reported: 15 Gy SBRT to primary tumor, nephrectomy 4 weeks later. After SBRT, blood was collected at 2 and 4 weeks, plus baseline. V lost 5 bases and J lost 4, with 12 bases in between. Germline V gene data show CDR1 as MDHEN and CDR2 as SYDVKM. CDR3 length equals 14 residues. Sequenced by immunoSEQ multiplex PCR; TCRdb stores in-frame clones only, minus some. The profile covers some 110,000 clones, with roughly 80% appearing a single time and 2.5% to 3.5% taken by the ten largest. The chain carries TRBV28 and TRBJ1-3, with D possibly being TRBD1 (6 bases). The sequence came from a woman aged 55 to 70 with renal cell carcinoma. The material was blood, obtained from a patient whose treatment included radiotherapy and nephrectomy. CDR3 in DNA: TGTGCCAGCAGTACTCAGGGGTTCGGAAACACCATATATTTT. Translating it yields CASSTQGFGNTIYF. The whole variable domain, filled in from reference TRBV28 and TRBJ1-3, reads DVKVTQSSRYLVKRTGEKVFLECVQDMDHENMFWYRQDPGLGLRLIYFSYDVKMKEKGDIPEGYSVSREKKERFSLILESASTNQTSMYLCASSTQGFGNTIYFGEGSWLTVV.